The sample holds many counts of the clone carrying this T cell receptor (beta chain). This record belongs to a study of T cells in Graves' hyperthyroidism and ophthalmopathy. CDR1 and CDR2 from the germline V gene are KGHSH and LQKENI. With 6 bases clipped from V and 9 bases from J, the junction kept 8 bases outside the gene matches. The CDR3 totals 13 residues. Exclusion criteria comprised uncontrolled infection, other autoimmune disease, pregnancy or lactation. The authors obtained PBMCs from over 7.5 ml of fresh peripheral blood. Regions amplified from RNA transcripts were the TCR beta CDR3 regions. First-round RT-PCR targeting the TCR CDR3 was performed with the HTBI primer set. TCRdb used MiXCR to reprocess the multiplex PCR reads, holding one entry per CDR3 protein. The data show 350,000 to 500,000 distinct CDR3 sequences, roughly 13% seen once.

The clonotype comes from a woman under 30 with Graves' hyperthyroidism. The sample comprised blood. V is TRBV18 and J is TRBJ2-1, with TRBD2 matching over 7 bases. CDR3 coding DNA: TGTGCCAGCTCTCCGGGGGGATCCGGTGAGCAGTTCTTC. Its translation is CASSPGGSGEQFF.